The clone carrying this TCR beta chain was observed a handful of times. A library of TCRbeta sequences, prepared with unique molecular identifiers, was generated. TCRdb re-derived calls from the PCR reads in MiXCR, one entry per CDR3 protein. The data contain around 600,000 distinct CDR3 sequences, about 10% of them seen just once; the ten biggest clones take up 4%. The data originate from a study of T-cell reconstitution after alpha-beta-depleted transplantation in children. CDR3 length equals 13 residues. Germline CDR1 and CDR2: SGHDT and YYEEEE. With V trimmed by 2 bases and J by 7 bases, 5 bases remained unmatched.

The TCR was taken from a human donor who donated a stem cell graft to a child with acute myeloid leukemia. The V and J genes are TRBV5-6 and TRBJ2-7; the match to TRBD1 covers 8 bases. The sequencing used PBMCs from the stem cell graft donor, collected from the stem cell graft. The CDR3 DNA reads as TGTGCCAGCAGCTTCACAGGGGGTAGGGAGCAGTACTTC. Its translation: CASSFTGGREQYF.